This is a list of T cell receptor beta chains from one sample in a study of T cells in Graves' hyperthyroidism and ophthalmopathy. TCRdb reanalysed the multiplex PCR reads using MiXCR and keeps one entry per CDR3 protein. The table records approximately 520,000 distinct CDR3 sequences, roughly a quarter of them present only once. The sample consisted of blood. These receptors were taken from a woman aged 25 to 39 with Graves' ophthalmopathy. Each CDR3 is given with its conserved first and last residue. D genes are given only for firm matches. The size field is filled for only some rows; it gives once, few, many or a size class.

TRBV6-1	many	TRBJ1-2	NA	CASSEVGGGVGYTF	TGTGCCAGCAGTGAAGTTGGGGGTGGGGTCGGCTACACCTTC
TRBV6-9	many	TRBJ1-5	NA	CASSYLNNQPQHF	TGTGCCAGCAGTTATTTGAACAATCAGCCCCAGCATTTT
TRBV20-1	many	TRBJ2-7	NA	CSATVSSYEQYF	TGCAGTGCTACGGTTAGCTCCTACGAGCAGTACTTC
TRBV2	NA	TRBJ2-5	NA	CASSEQGPQETQYF	TGTGCCAGCAGTGAACAGGGGCCACAAGAGACCCAGTACTTC
TRBV12-3/TRBV12-4	many	TRBJ1-5	NA	CASSWGIGNQPQHF	TGTGCCAGCAGTTGGGGTATCGGCAATCAGCCCCAGCATTTT
TRBV19	many	TRBJ1-5	NA	CASSIDGPRGNQPQHF	TGTGCCAGTAGTATAGACGGTCCACGGGGCAATCAGCCCCAGCATTTT
TRBV20-1	many	TRBJ2-4	NA	CSARGSDIQYF	TGCAGTGCTAGAGGGTCCGACATTCAGTACTTC
TRBV6-5	many	TRBJ2-7	NA	CASSSSVAYEQYF	TGTGCCAGCAGTTCTAGCGTGGCCTACGAGCAGTACTTC
TRBV12-3/TRBV12-4	few	TRBJ1-1	NA	CASNLQPNTEAFF	TGTGCCAGCAATCTACAGCCGAACACTGAAGCTTTCTTT
TRBV2	many	TRBJ1-1	NA	CASSVAWLNTEAFF	TGTGCCAGCAGTGTGGCGTGGTTGAACACTGAAGCTTTCTTT
TRBV6-1	NA	TRBJ1-2	NA	CASSPPGIGRGGYAF	TGTGCCAGCAGTCCCCCAGGGATAGGGCGGGGTGGCTACGCCTTC
TRBV12-3/TRBV12-4	NA	TRBJ1-1	NA	CASSRLGRANTEAFF	TGTGCCAGCAGTCGTCTCGGCAGGGCGAACACTGAAGCTTTCTTT